This TCR beta chain emerged from a study of T cell responses to AZD1222 COVID-19 vaccine. Sequencing was performed with immunoSEQ multiplex PCR; in TCRdb, only in-frame clones are kept and a portion is missing. This table has 85,000 to 130,000 clones, roughly 89% appearing once. The CDR3 is 13 residues long. The V end was cut by 4 bases, the J end by 7 bases, with 11 bases between. CDR1 is SGHRS, CDR2 YFSETQ, per germline. This chain connects TRBV5-1 to TRBJ2-2; TRBD1 might be the D (6 bases). The clonotype originates from an adult in good health. The specimen comprised peripheral blood, sampled on day 0 of AZD1222 vaccination. The CDR3 here is CASSQRQDGELFF. Here the CDR3 DNA reads TGCGCCAGCAGCCAACGACAGGACGGGGAGCTGTTTTTT.